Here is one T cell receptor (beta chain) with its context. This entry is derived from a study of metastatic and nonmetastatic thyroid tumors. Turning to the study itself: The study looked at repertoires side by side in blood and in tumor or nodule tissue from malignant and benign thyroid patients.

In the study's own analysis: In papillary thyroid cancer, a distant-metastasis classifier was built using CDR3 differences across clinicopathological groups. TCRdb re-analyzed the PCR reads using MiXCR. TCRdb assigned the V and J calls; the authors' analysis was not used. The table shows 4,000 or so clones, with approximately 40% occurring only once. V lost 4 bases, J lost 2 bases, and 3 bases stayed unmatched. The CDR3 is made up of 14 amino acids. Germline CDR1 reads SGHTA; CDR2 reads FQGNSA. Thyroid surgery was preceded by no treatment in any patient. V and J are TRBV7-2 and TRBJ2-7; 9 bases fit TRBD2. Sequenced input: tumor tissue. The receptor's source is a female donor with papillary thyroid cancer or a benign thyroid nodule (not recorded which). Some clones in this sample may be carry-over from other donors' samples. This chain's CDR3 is CASSSLAGTYEQYF. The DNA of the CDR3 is TGTGCCAGCAGCTCACTAGCGGGCACCTACGAGCAGTACTTC.